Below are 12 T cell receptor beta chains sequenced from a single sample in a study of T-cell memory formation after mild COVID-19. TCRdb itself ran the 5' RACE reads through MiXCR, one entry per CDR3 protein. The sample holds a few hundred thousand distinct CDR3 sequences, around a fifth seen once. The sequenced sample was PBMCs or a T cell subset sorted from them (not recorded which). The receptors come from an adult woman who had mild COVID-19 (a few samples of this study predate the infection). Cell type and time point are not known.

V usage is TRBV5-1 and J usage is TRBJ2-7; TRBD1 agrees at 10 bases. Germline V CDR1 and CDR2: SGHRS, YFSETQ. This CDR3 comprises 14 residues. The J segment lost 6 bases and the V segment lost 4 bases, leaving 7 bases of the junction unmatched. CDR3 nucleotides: TGCGCCAGCAGCGCCCGGGACAGGGGTCCCGAGCAGTACTTC. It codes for CASSARDRGPEQYF.

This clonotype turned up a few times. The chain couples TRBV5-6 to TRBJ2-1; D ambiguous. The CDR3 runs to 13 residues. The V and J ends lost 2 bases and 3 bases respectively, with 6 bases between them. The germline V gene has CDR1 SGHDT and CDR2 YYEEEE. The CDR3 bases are TGTGCCAGCAGCTTCGGGTTCTACAATGAGCAGTTCTTC. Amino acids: CASSFGFYNEQFF. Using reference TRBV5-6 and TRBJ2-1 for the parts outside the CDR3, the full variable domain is DAGVTQSPTHLIKTRGQQVTLRCSPKSGHDTVSWYQQALGQGPQFIFQYYEEEERQRGNFPDRFSGHQFPNYSSELNVNALLLGDSALYLCASSFGFYNEQFFGPGTRLTVL.

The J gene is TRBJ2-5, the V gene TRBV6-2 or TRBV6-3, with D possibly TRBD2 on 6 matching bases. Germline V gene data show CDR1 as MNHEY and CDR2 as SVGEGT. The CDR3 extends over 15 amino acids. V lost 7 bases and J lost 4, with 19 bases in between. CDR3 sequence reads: CASTPGRGRRETQYF. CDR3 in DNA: TGTGCCAGCACCCCAGGCCGGGGGAGGAGAGAGACCCAGTACTTC.

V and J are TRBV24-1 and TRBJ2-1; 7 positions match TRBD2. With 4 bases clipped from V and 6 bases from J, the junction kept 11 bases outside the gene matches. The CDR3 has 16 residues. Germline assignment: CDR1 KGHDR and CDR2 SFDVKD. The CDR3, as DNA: TGTGCCACCAGTGACCCCTCGACTGGGAGGGGCAATGAGCAGTTCTTC. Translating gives CATSDPSTGRGNEQFF.

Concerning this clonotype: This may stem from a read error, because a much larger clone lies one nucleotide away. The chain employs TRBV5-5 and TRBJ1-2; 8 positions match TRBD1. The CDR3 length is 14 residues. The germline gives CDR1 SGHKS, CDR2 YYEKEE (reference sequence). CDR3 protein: CASSLARGLDGFTF. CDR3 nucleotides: TGTGCCAGCAGCTTGGCCAGGGGGCTGGATGGCTTCACCTTC.

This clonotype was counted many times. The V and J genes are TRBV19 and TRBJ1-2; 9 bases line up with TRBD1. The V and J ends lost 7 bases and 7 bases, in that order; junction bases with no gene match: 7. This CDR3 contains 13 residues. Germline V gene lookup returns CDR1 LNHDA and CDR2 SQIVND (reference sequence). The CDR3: CASNRDRVSGYTF. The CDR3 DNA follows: TGTGCCAGTAACCGGGACAGGGTGAGTGGCTACACCTTC.

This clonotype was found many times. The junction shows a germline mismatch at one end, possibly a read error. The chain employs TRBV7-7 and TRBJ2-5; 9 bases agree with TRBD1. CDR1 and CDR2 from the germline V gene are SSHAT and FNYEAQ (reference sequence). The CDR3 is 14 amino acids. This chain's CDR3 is CASSWDRDGETQYF. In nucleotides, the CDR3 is TGTGCTAGCAGCTGGGACAGGGACGGAGAGACCCAGTACTTC.

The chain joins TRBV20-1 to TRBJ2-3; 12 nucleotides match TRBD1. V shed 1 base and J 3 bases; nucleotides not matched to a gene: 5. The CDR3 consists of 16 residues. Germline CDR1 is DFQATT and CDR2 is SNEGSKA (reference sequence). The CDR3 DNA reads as TGCAGTGCTAGAGGCACGGGACAGGGGGCAACAGATACGCAGTATTTT. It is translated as CSARGTGQGATDTQYF.

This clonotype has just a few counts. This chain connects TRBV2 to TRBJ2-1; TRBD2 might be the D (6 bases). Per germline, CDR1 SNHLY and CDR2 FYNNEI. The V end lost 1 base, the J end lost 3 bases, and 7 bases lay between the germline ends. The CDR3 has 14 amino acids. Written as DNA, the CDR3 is TGTGCCAGCAGTGAAGGGACTAACTACAATGAGCAGTTCTTC. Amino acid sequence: CASSEGTNYNEQFF.

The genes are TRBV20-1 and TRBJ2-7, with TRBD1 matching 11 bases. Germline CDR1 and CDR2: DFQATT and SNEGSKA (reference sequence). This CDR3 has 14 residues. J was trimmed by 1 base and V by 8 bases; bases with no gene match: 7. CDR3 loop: CSSTGTGGSYEQYV. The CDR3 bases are TGCAGTTCTACCGGGACAGGGGGTTCCTACGAGCAGTACGTC.

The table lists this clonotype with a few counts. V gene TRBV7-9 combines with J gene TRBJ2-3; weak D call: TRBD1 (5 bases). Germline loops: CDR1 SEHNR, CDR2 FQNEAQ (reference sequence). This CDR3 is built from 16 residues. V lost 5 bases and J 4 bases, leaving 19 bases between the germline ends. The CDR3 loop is CASSRGQQSPADTQYF. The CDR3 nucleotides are TGTGCCAGCAGCCGCGGACAACAGTCGCCCGCAGATACGCAGTATTTT. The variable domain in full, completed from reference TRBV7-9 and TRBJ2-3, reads DTGVSQNPRHKITKRGQNVTFRCDPISEHNRLYWYRQTLGQGPEFLTYFQNEAQLEKSRLLSDRFSAERPKGSFSTLEIQRTEQGDSAMYLCASSRGQQSPADTQYFGPGTRLTVL.

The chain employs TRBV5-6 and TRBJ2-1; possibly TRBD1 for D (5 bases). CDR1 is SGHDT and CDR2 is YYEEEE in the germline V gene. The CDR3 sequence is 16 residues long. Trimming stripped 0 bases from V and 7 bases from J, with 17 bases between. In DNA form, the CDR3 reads TGTGCCAGCAGCTTGGACAAAGGGGCTTTGAGGAATGAGCAGTTCTTC. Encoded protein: CASSLDKGALRNEQFF.